This TCR beta chain was identified during a study of blood T cell repertoires in COVID-19. Study information: T cells, B-cell-depleted T cells, or PBMCs provided the cDNA or gDNA that served as material.

The assay was immunoSEQ multiplex PCR, and TCRdb's table has in-frame clones only and misses some. The sample carries under 500,000 clones, around 89% recorded once. The germline CDR1 and CDR2 sequences are MNHEY and SVGAGI. V was pared by 6 bases and J by 2 bases, with 3 bases between. The CDR3 sequence is 11 residues long. V usage is TRBV6-5 and J usage is TRBJ2-3; D gene unclear. The source is a woman in her twenties or thirties with acute or convalescent COVID-19. The sample consisted of peripheral blood. The CDR3 DNA sequence: TGTGCCAGCAGCCACACAGATACGCAGTATTTT. It encodes CASSHTDTQYF.